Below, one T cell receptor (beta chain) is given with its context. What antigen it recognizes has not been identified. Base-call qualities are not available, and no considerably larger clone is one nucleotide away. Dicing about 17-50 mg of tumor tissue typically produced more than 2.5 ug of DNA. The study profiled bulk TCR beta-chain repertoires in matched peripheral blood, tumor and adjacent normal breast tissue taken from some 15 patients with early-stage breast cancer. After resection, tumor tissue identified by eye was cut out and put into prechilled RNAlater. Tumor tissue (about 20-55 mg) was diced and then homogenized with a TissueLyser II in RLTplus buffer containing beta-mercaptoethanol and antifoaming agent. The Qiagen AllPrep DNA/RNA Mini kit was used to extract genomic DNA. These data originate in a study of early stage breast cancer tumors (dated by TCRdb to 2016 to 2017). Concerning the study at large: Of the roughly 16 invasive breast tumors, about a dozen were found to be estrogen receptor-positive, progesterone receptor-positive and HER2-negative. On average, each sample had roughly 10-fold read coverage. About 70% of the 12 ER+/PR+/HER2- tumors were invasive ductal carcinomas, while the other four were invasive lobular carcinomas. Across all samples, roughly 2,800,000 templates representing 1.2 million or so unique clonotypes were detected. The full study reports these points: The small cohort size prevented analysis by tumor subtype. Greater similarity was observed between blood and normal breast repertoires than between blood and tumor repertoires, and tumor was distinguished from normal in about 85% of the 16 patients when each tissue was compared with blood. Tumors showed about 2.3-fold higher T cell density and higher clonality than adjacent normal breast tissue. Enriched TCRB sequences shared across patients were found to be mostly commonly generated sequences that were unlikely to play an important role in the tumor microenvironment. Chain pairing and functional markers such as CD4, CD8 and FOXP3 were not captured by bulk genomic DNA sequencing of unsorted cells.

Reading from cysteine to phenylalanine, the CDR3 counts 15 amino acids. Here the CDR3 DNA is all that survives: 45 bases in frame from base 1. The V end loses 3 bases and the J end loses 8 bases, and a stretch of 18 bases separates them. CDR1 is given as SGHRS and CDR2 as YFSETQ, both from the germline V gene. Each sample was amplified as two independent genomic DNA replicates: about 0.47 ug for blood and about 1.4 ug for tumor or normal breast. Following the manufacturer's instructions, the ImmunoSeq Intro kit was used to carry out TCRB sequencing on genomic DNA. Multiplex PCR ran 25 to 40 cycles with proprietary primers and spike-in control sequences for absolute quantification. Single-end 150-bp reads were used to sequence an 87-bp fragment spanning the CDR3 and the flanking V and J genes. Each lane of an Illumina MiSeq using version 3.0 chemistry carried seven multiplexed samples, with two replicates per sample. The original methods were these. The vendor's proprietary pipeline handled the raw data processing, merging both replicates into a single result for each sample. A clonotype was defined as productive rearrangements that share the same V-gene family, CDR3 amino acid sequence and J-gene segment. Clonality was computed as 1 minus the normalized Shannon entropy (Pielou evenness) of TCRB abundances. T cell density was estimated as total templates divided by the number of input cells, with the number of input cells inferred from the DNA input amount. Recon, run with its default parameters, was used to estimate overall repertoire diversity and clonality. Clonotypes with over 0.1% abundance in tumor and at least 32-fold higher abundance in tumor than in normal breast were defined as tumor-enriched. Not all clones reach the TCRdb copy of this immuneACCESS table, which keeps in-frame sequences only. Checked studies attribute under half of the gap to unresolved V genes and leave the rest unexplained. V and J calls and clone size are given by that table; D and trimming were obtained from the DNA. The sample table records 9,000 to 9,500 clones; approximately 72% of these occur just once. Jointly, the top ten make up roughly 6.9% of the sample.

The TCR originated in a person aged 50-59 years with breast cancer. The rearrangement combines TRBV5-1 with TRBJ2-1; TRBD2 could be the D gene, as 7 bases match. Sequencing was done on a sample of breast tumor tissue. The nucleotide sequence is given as TGCGCCAGCAGCTCCGGGGGGCCGGTACGGGATGAGCAGTTCTTC. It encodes CASSSGGPVRDEQFF.